The present T cell receptor beta chain was sequenced within a study of blood T cells in healthy people across ages. Through a sample-barcoded 5' primer and a J-beta primer mix, a second PCR was run for roughly 7 to 11 cycles. One entry per CDR3 protein, called by TCRdb with MiXCR from the 5' RACE reads. The data show under 2,000,000 distinct CDR3 sequences, around 48% seen once. This clonotype was seen only a few times. V shed 7 bases, J shed 7 bases, and the junction held 6 bases outside the gene matches. CDR3 length: 14 amino acids. The TCR comes from a woman aged 40 to 55 in good health. The chain has TRBV12-3 or TRBV12-4 and TRBJ2-1, with 11 bases that match TRBD1. What was sequenced was blood. The CDR3 sequence: CASTDRGRKNEQFF. The CDR3 nucleotides are TGTGCCAGCACGGACAGGGGGCGTAAAAATGAGCAGTTCTTC.